The rows below give T cell receptor beta chains drawn from one sample of a study of blood T cell repertoires in COVID-19. Produced via immunoSEQ multiplex PCR; TCRdb's table is partial and in-frame only. The top ten clones hold 1% to 1.5% of a sample with some 66,000 clones, roughly 90% of them seen once. The sample comprised peripheral blood. The receptors come from a woman in her sixties or seventies with acute or convalescent COVID-19. Each CDR3 is given with its conserved first and last residue. The order of the fields is V gene, J gene, clone size, D gene, CDR3 DNA, CDR3 protein. A D gene is named only where the DNA matches it firmly. Where a row states a size, it is once, few, many or the class of an expanded clone; other rows omit it.

v_call: TRBV28; j_call: TRBJ1-1; clone_size: -; d_call: -; cdr3_nt: TGTGCCAGCAGTTTTCGGACAGCGCGGAACACTGAAGCTTTCTTT; cdr3_aa: CASSFRTARNTEAFF
v_call: TRBV19; j_call: TRBJ1-5; clone_size: -; d_call: TRBD1; cdr3_nt: TGTGCCAGTAGTTTCACCGGGACAGCGATTTTGGGCAATCAGCCCCAGCATTTT; cdr3_aa: CASSFTGTAILGNQPQHF
v_call: TRBV4-3; j_call: TRBJ2-3; clone_size: -; d_call: TRBD1; cdr3_nt: TGCGCCAGCAGCCTAGGGACAGGTGGAGGGGGTACGCAGTATTTT; cdr3_aa: CASSLGTGGGGTQYF
v_call: TRBV6-1; j_call: TRBJ2-3; clone_size: -; d_call: TRBD2; cdr3_nt: TGTGCCAGCAGTGACTTTGGTAGCGGGGGGCTCACAGATACGCAGTATTTT; cdr3_aa: CASSDFGSGGLTDTQYF
v_call: TRBV4-1; j_call: TRBJ2-1; clone_size: -; d_call: -; cdr3_nt: TGCGCCAGCAGCCAAGCGCTACTGAATGAGCAGTTCTTC; cdr3_aa: CASSQALLNEQFF
v_call: TRBV4-2; j_call: TRBJ1-4; clone_size: -; d_call: TRBD1; cdr3_nt: TGTGCCAGCAGCCCGCCGACAGGGATCGGTGAGAATGAAAAACTGTTTTTT; cdr3_aa: CASSPPTGIGENEKLFF
v_call: TRBV6-5; j_call: TRBJ1-2; clone_size: -; d_call: -; cdr3_nt: TGTGCCAGCAGTTTAGATGTTAACTATGGCTACACCTTC; cdr3_aa: CASSLDVNYGYTF
v_call: TRBV10-3; j_call: TRBJ2-5; clone_size: -; d_call: -; cdr3_nt: TGTGCCATCAGTGAGAAGGCGGGGAGGGAGACCCAGTACTTC; cdr3_aa: CAISEKAGRETQYF
v_call: TRBV9; j_call: TRBJ2-5; clone_size: -; d_call: -; cdr3_nt: TGTGCCAGCAGCGTAGACCCGAGATACGGGACCCAGTACTTC; cdr3_aa: CASSVDPRYGTQYF
v_call: TRBV7-8; j_call: TRBJ1-3; clone_size: -; d_call: TRBD1; cdr3_nt: TGTGCCAGCAGCTTAACGAGGGGGGACAGGAGATCTGGAAACACCATATATTTT; cdr3_aa: CASSLTRGDRRSGNTIYF
v_call: TRBV27; j_call: TRBJ1-5; clone_size: few; d_call: -; cdr3_nt: TGTGCCAGCAGTAACGGGTACAATCAGCCCCAGCATTTT; cdr3_aa: CASSNGYNQPQHF